This T cell receptor beta chain came from a study of T-cell memory formation after mild COVID-19. The sample holds a few counts of this clonotype. Its specificity is not known. There are 14 residues in the CDR3. Trimming shortened V by 0 bases and J by 3 bases, and 9 bases separated the two germline ends. The V gene's germline CDR1 is LNHNV and CDR2 YYDKDF (reference sequence). Study observations and caveats: A subset of responding clones appeared in pre-infection memory, suggesting cross-reactive memory joined. Day 15 to 85 contracting clones showed balanced CD4/CD8; day 15 to 37 expanders favored CD4+.

The 5'RACE method, run with constant-segment primers, produced TCR alpha and TCR beta cDNA libraries (carrying sample barcodes and UMIs). MiXCR, run by TCRdb on the 5' RACE reads, gives a single entry per CDR3 protein. The data show 400,000 or so distinct CDR3 sequences, 15% to 25% seen once. The chain carries TRBV15 and TRBJ2-7; D gene ambiguous. What was sequenced was PBMCs or a T cell subset sorted from them (not recorded which). The clonotype comes from an adult woman who had mild COVID-19 (a few samples of this study predate the infection). Cell type and time point are not known. The CDR3 loop reads CATSREWAYYEQYF. As DNA, the CDR3 is TGTGCCACCAGCAGAGAATGGGCTTACTACGAGCAGTACTTC.